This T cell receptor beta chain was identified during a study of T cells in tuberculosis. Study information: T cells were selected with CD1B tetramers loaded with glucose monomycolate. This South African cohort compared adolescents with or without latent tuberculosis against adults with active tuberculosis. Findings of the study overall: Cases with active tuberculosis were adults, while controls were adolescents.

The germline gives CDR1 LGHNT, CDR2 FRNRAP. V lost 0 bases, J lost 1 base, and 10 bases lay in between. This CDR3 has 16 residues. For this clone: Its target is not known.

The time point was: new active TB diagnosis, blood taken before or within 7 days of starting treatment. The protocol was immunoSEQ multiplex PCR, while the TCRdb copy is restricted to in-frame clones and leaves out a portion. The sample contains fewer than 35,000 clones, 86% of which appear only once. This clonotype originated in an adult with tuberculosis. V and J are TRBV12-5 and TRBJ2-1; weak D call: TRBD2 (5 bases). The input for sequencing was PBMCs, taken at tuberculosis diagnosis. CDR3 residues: CASGLVRVGSYNEQFF. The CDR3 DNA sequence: TGTGCTAGTGGTTTGGTGAGGGTGGGATCCTACAATGAGCAGTTCTTC.